What follows is one T cell receptor (beta chain) and its context. The target of this receptor is not known. Qualities for individual bases were not recorded, and no much larger clone is one base off. The time point label, as the study defines it: baseline before first vaccination. Vaccinee samples were obtained from the UK trials COV001 and COV002, which included a single-blind randomized controlled phase 2/3 trial of AZD1222 (ChAdOx1 nCoV-19) in healthy adults. For TCRbeta chain sequencing, PBMC samples from trial participants were taken at day 0 and at day 28 after the second dose. The CDR3 starts with the cysteine, ends with the phenylalanine, and has 14 residues. Only CDR3 DNA remains: 42 bases, in frame from the first base. CDR1 and CDR2 were assigned from the germline V gene (reference sequence) as LNHDA and SQIVND. Germline trimming: 6 bases from V, 5 bases from J; junction bases outside gene matches: 3.

This entry is derived from a study of T cell responses to AZD1222 COVID-19 vaccine (dated by TCRdb to the early 2020s). A note on the overall study: AZD1222 recipients whose second dose came at about 4 weeks and those whose second dose came at about 12 weeks were combined into one group, since spike-specific TCR depth and breadth did not differ between the two schedules. Trial participants were enrolled into age subgroups of 18-55, 56-69 and 70-plus years, which contained roughly 140, 27 and 60 TCR-sequenced participants, respectively. A total of under 250 trial participants underwent TCR sequencing, of whom approximately 200 had received two doses of AZD1222 and around 26 had received two doses of the MenACWY control vaccine.

Points the paper makes about the study in general: Vaccine-associated CD4 TCRs spanned the whole spike protein, with dominant responses in regions 160-218 and 743-854. Only five to seven AZD1222 recipients were SARS-CoV-2 seropositive at baseline, limiting conclusions about previously exposed vaccinees. No day 14 peak-response samples were available, so repertoires were characterized only after the peak T cell response. A significant rise in spike-specific TCR breadth and depth was observed after two AZD1222 doses relative to day 0 and relative to MenACWY recipients. In the small 56-69-year group, the increase in depth fell short of significance, most likely because of low power. Nearly half of unique spike-specific TCRs reportedly recognized epitopes outside regions mutated in the B.1.351 and B.1.1.7 variants. Most participants were white British and females outnumbered males, and the authors suggested that clonal diversity may have been underestimated.

The CDR3 regions of human TCRbeta chains were analyzed by immunosequencing. In the authors' own workflow: Repertoire TCRs were checked for matches against a reference library of SARS-CoV-2-specific TCRs that had been generated using the MIRA antigen-specificity platform. Breadth was defined as the fraction of unique TCRs that were SARS-CoV-2-associated, and depth was defined as the fraction of total T cells that were SARS-CoV-2-associated. Using the MIRA data, each spike-specific TCR was assigned both to the spike region to which the TCR was reactive and to a CD4 or CD8 class. Log10-transformed breadth and depth values were compared by one-way ANOVA with Sidak's multiple comparisons tests. TCRdb limited this immuneACCESS table to in-frame rearrangements with V and J called. A share of clones is missing; checked studies link under half to unresolved V genes, and the rest is unexplained. Clone size and V and J calls were adopted from that table, with D and trimming inferred from the DNA. This sample lists under 200,000 clones; approximately 90% were detected once. The ten top clones hold less than 2.5% of the sample.

The TCR comes from an adult in good health. This chain is built from TRBV19 and TRBJ2-1, and 11 junction bases match TRBD2. The sample in question was peripheral blood, obtained on day 0 of AZD1222 vaccination. Read as DNA, the sequence is TGTGCCAGTAGCGTAGCGGGAGGGCACAATGAGCAGTTCTTC. Its protein product is CASSVAGGHNEQFF.